This T cell receptor (beta chain) came from a study of Graves' ophthalmopathy and Graves' hyperthyroidism. On the study more broadly: Over 18 months of follow-up, stable hyperthyroidism required that no ophthalmopathy appear. Points from the study as a whole: At about 69% sensitivity and roughly 72% specificity, the model predicted progression of the ophthalmopathy.

Amplification targeted the TCR beta CDR3 regions, with RNA transcripts as the source material. HTBI-primed RT-PCR formed the first round, and a multiplex PCR formed the second. TCRdb re-called the multiplex PCR reads with MiXCR, one entry per CDR3 protein. The repertoire includes over a million distinct CDR3 sequences, 36% of them detected once, and 8.5% to 14% sits in the top ten. The germline V gene has CDR1 SGHRS and CDR2 YFSETQ. Losses at the gene ends were 4 bases for V and 5 bases for J; bases not matched to a gene: 5. This CDR3 has 14 residues. The table lists this clonotype with many counts. Its antigen is not known.

The V call is TRBV5-1, the J call TRBJ1-5, with 8 bases identical to TRBD1. The clonotype was recovered from an adult man with Graves' hyperthyroidism. The sequencing input was peripheral blood or thyroid tissue (not recorded which). The CDR3 is CASSATGVDQPQHF. CDR3 DNA: TGCGCCAGCAGCGCGACAGGGGTCGATCAGCCCCAGCATTTT.